Each of the 9 T cell receptor beta chains below was sequenced from the same sample in a study of regulatory T cells in long-lasting Graves disease. Building the TCR beta libraries relied on iRepertoire HTBI primers, and CDR3 regions underwent Arm-PCR. One entry per CDR3 protein results from TCRdb running MiXCR on the multiplex PCR reads. The data show approximately 350,000 distinct CDR3 sequences, with less than 30% seen just once and around a quarter held by the top ten. This sample's time point: persistent/refractory GD, antithyroid drugs over 5 years with positive TRAb. TCR sequences were obtained from RNA taken from PBMCs. Material: peripheral blood mononuclear cells (PBMCs), obtained when the disease was refractory, from a patient treated with antithyroid drugs. The receptors shown here come from a woman aged 40 to 50 with Graves disease.

V gene TRBV20-1 combines with J gene TRBJ1-1; no clear D. V lost 0 bases and J 0 bases, leaving 5 bases between the germline ends. CDR1 is DFQATT, CDR2 SNEGSKA, per germline (reference sequence). This CDR3 contains 13 residues. CDR3 amino acids: CSARDFMNTEAFF. The CDR3 DNA sequence: TGCAGTGCTAGAGATTTTATGAACACTGAAGCTTTCTTT.

Notes on this clonotype: Just one base apart from a much larger clone, this may be a read error. The rearrangement links TRBV28 to TRBJ1-3, with D possibly matching TRBD1 (5 bases). The CDR3 is made up of 14 amino acids. In germline, CDR1 is MDHEN, CDR2 SYDVKM. As DNA, the CDR3 is TGTGGCAGCAGCCCAGGACATTCGAGAAACACCATATATTTT. As protein: CGSSPGHSRNTIYF.

The chain employs TRBV7-3 and TRBJ1-2, with D uncertain. The CDR3 extends over 16 amino acids. Germline V gene data show CDR1 as SGHTA and CDR2 as FQGTGA. V was trimmed by 2 bases and J by 6 bases, leaving 19 bases between them. CDR3 nucleotides: TGTGCCAGCAGCTTATACCCTTTATCATACGAGGATGGCTACACCTTC. It translates to CASSLYPLSYEDGYTF. Full variable domain (rest looked up from reference TRBV7-3 and TRBJ1-2): GAGVSQTPSNKVTEKGKYVELRCDPISGHTALYWYRQSLGQGPEFLIYFQGTGAADDSGLPNDRFFAVRPEGSVSTLKIQRTERGDSAVYLCASSLYPLSYEDGYTFGSGTRLTVV.

Ten or more counts support this clonotype. The V call is TRBV28, the J call TRBJ1-6; D remains unclear. The CDR3 spans 15 residues. The V gene's germline CDR1 is MDHEN and CDR2 SYDVKM. Trimming removed 6 bases from V and 5 bases from J, with 14 bases in between. The chain's CDR3 is CASSLRAPDNSPLHF. For the CDR3, the DNA is TGTGCCAGCAGCCTCCGGGCTCCCGATAATTCACCCCTCCACTTT.

This clonotype was found many times. V and J are TRBV20-1 and TRBJ1-6, with D possibly matching TRBD1 (5 bases). The germline V gene has CDR1 DFQATT and CDR2 SNEGSKA (reference sequence). V was trimmed by 0 bases and J by 7 bases, leaving 22 bases between them. This CDR3 region has 18 residues. The CDR3 here is CSARESHDSPWGNSPLHF. The CDR3 DNA sequence: TGCAGTGCTAGAGAGTCCCATGACAGCCCATGGGGGAATTCACCCCTCCACTTT.

The J gene is TRBJ2-5, the V gene TRBV28; D gene uncertain. Per the germline V gene, CDR1 is MDHEN and CDR2 is SYDVKM. There are 15 residues in the CDR3. V was shortened by 2 bases and J by 7 bases, with 17 bases between the two germline ends. The chain's CDR3 is CASSLEWRMVMTQYF. DNA for the CDR3: TGTGCCAGCAGTTTAGAGTGGAGAATGGTGATGACCCAGTACTTC. The variable domain in full, completed from reference TRBV28 and TRBJ2-5, reads DVKVTQSSRYLVKRTGEKVFLECVQDMDHENMFWYRQDPGLGLRLIYFSYDVKMKEKGDIPEGYSVSREKKERFSLILESASTNQTSMYLCASSLEWRMVMTQYFGPGTRLLVL.

Of note for this clonotype: A much larger clone lies a single base off, so this may be a read error. V gene TRBV29-1 combines with J gene TRBJ1-2, with TRBD1 matching over 11 bases. Germline V gene lookup returns CDR1 SQVTM and CDR2 ANQGSEA. The length of the CDR3 is 13 residues. The CDR3 here is CSVEGTGGQGYAF. The CDR3 bases are TGCAGCGTTGAGGGGACAGGGGGGCAAGGCTACGCCTTC.

This chain connects TRBV19 to TRBJ1-5; D not resolved. The germline CDR1 and CDR2 sequences are LNHDA and SQIVND (reference sequence). The CDR3 runs to 12 residues. Deletions cut 3 bases from V and 7 bases from J, with 7 bases between. DNA for the CDR3: TGTGCCAGTAGTATCCTACAGCAGCCCCAGCATTTT. Translating gives CASSILQQPQHF.

This clonotype was detected only once. This may arise from a read error, as a much more abundant clone is one base away. The CDR3 region has the DNA TGTGCCAGCAGTCTTTGGATGAGTCTAGCCAAAAACATTCAGTACTTC. It encodes CASSLWMSLAKNIQYF. The gene calls are TRBV28 and TRBJ2-4; D uncertain. This CDR3 is 16 amino acids long. Per the germline V gene, CDR1 is MDHEN and CDR2 is SYDVKM. Trimming shortened V by 5 bases and J by 0 bases, and 14 bases separated the two germline ends.